Each of the 19 T cell receptor beta chains below was sequenced from the same sample in a study of blood T cells in healthy people across ages (dated by TCRdb to about 2015). Receptors were amplified or captured by 5' RACE. Sequencing used an Illumina HiSeq 2500. A second PCR of 7 to 11 cycles was performed with a sample-barcoded 5' primer and a J-beta primer mix. In TCRdb, the public reads were trimmed at Q25 with fastp and aligned with MiXCR, with productive beta chains retained. Every distinct CDR3 protein forms one entry, paired with its most common genes and DNA. The sample contains roughly 830,000 distinct CDR3 sequences, approximately 67% of them found a single time. The ten largest account for around 30% of the sample. The specimen was blood. The receptors come from a man aged 25-45 years in good health.

This clonotype showed up just a few times. This chain joins TRBV6-6 and TRBJ2-5; D gene ambiguous. The CDR3 is 11 amino acids. V lost 4 bases and J 11 bases, leaving 11 bases between the germline ends. Germline-derived CDR1 and CDR2 are MNHNY and SVGAGI (reference sequence). The CDR3 bases are TGTGCCAGCAGTTCCGAGGCTAAGCAGTACTTC. Amino acid sequence: CASSSEAKQYF.

This clonotype was found many times. The chain employs TRBV12-3 or TRBV12-4 and TRBJ2-7; D may be TRBD1 (5 bases). The CDR3 loop spans 16 amino acids. V was clipped by 4 bases and J by 6 bases, with 22 bases between them. CDR3 nucleotides: TGTGCCAGCAGTTCCACAAGGGGAAAGCCCCGCCTCGAGCAGTACTTC. This translates into CASSSTRGKPRLEQYF.

V usage is TRBV28 and J usage is TRBJ2-5; D perhaps matches TRBD2 (6 bases). Trimming removed 7 bases from V and 4 bases from J, with 22 bases in between. Germline V gene sequence: CDR1 MDHEN, CDR2 SYDVKM. The CDR3 runs 16 residues. CDR3 sequence (DNA): TGTGCCAGCATCAAAAGAACTAGCCGCGGGGCAGAGACCCAGTACTTC. Translation: CASIKRTSRGAETQYF.

Only a few counts were recorded for this clonotype. This rearrangement joins TRBV6-6 to TRBJ2-5; D uncertain. V was clipped by 6 bases and J by 5 bases, with 10 bases between them. This CDR3 has 12 amino acids. The germline V gene encodes CDR1 MNHNY and CDR2 SVGAGI (reference sequence). CDR3 coding DNA: TGTGCCAGCAGGCTTCATAGGGAGACCCAGTACTTC. This encodes CASRLHRETQYF.

This clonotype was picked up a small number of times. The chain recombines TRBV20-1 with TRBJ2-3; 9 positions agree with TRBD2. Germline V CDR1 and CDR2: DFQATT, SNEGSKA (reference sequence). After removal of 3 bases from V and 2 bases from J, the junction contained 3 bases not matched to a gene. CDR3 length: 14 residues. As DNA, the CDR3 is TGCAGTGCTAGGGTAGCGGGGGTCACAGATACGCAGTATTTT. Translated: CSARVAGVTDTQYF.

The rearrangement joins TRBV7-3 to TRBJ2-1; 10 nucleotides agree with TRBD2. The CDR3 consists of 13 residues. Germline lookup yields CDR1 SGHTA and CDR2 FQGTGA. Germline trimming cut 4 bases from V and 14 bases from J; bases unmatched to any gene: 8. The CDR3 nucleotides are TGTGCCAGCAGCTCCAGAGCGGGGGGGTTAGAGTTCTTC. Protein: CASSSRAGGLEFF.

This chain connects TRBV6-5 to TRBJ2-5, with TRBD2 as a possible D gene (6 bases). Germline CDR1 is MNHEY and CDR2 is SVGAGI. With 4 bases removed from V and 0 bases from J, the gap between germline ends came to 21 bases. CDR3 length: 18 amino acids. The CDR3 loop reads CASSSEWGTGLYQETQYF. For the CDR3, the DNA is TGTGCCAGCAGTTCGGAGTGGGGAACAGGACTATACCAAGAGACCCAGTACTTC.

This clonotype has more than one count but fewer than ten. V gene TRBV7-6 combines with J gene TRBJ2-5, with D unresolved. The J call is doubtful: the DNA matches TRBJ2-7 better. This CDR3 spans 15 amino acids. Looked up from germline, CDR1 is SGHVS and CDR2 is FNYEAQ. The CDR3 DNA reads TGTGCCAGCAGCTTAGCGCTGGACGGAACCTACGAGCAGTACTTC. Translation gives CASSLALDGTYEQYF.

The V call is TRBV2, the J call TRBJ2-7; TRBD2 might be the D (7 bases). From germline, CDR1 is SNHLY and CDR2 FYNNEI. The CDR3 contains 16 residues. Trimming stripped 8 bases from V and 0 bases from J, with 20 bases between. For the CDR3, the DNA is TGTGCCAGCGATCGACGCCGGGGGGCGAGCTCCTACGAGCAGTACTTC. It translates to CASDRRRGASSYEQYF.

V and J are TRBV7-9 and TRBJ2-5; D assignment may be TRBD1 or TRBD2 (5 bases each). V dropped 2 bases and J dropped 5 bases, with 18 bases sitting between them. Germline CDR1 reads SEHNR; CDR2 reads FQNEAQ (reference sequence). The CDR3 length is 16 residues. The CDR3 protein is CASSLIPGARVETQYF. As DNA, the CDR3 is TGTGCCAGCAGCTTAATTCCCGGGGCGCGGGTGGAGACCCAGTACTTC.

The CDR3 is CASSPTPRDEQYF. The CDR3 DNA reads as TGTGCCAGCTCACCGACCCCAAGGGACGAGCAGTACTTC. This chain uses TRBV18 with TRBJ2-7, with unresolved D. Germline values: CDR1 KGHSH, CDR2 LQKENI. V lost 3 bases and J 5 bases, leaving 11 bases between the germline ends. The CDR3 loop spans 13 amino acids.

This sequence joins TRBV5-1 and TRBJ2-6, with D perhaps being TRBD1 or TRBD2 (5 bases each). This CDR3 contains 16 residues. The V gene lost 4 bases and the J gene lost 0 bases, with 11 bases spanning the gap. Germline CDR1 and CDR2: SGHRS and YFSETQ. In DNA, the CDR3 is TGCGCCAGCAGCCTGTCTGGGGGCTCTGGGGCCAACGTCCTGACTTTC. Its protein is CASSLSGGSGANVLTF. Full variable domain (rest looked up from reference TRBV5-1 and TRBJ2-6): KAGVTQTPRYLIKTRGQQVTLSCSPISGHRSVSWYQQTPGQGLQFLFEYFSETQRNKGNFPGRFSGRQFSNSRSEMNVSTLELGDSALYLCASSLSGGSGANVLTFGAGSRLTVL.

This clonotype was picked up a small number of times. The J gene is TRBJ2-5, the V gene TRBV12-3 or TRBV12-4, with TRBD1 matching over 10 bases. This CDR3 spans 17 amino acids. Trimming cost V 5 bases and J 4 bases; bases outside gene matches: 13. DNA of the CDR3: TGTGCCAGCAGTACCTACCGGGACAGGGGATTCCGAGAGACCCAGTACTTC. Protein sequence: CASSTYRDRGFRETQYF.

This clonotype was detected once. As DNA, the CDR3 is TGTGCCAGCAGCTTTGTGCAGCGGGGGAGACGACAAGAGACCCAGTACTTC. It codes for CASSFVQRGRRQETQYF. The V gene is TRBV7-2, the J gene TRBJ2-5; 8 bases match TRBD2. The CDR3 runs to 17 residues. Trimming took 3 bases from V and 2 from J; bases not matched to a gene: 11. Germline CDR1 is SGHTA and CDR2 is FQGNSA. Filled out from reference TRBV7-2 and TRBJ2-5, the complete variable domain reads GAGVSQSPSNKVTEKGKDVELRCDPISGHTALYWYRQSLGQGLEFLIYFQGNSAPDKSGLPSDRFSAERTGGSVSTLTIQRTQQEDSAVYLCASSFVQRGRRQETQYFGPGTRLLVL.

The chain carries TRBV6-2 or TRBV6-3 and TRBJ2-5, with a possible D match to TRBD2 (7 bases). Trimming cost V 6 bases and J 2 bases, with 19 bases left between them. Per germline, CDR1 MNHEY and CDR2 SVGEGT. The CDR3 totals 16 residues. CDR3 DNA: TGTGCCAGCAGCCACCCATTCGCGGGGGCACAAGAGACCCAGTACTTC. It codes for CASSHPFAGAQETQYF.

The gene calls are TRBV27 and TRBJ2-4, with 14 positions matching TRBD2. Germline V gene data show CDR1 as MNHEY and CDR2 as SMNVEV (reference sequence). The length of the CDR3 is 14 residues. V shed 5 bases and J 13 bases; nucleotides not matched to a gene: 7. This CDR3 is CASSPPGLAGEQYF. CDR3 bases: TGTGCCAGCAGTCCACCGGGACTAGCGGGGGAGCAGTACTTC.

The table lists this clonotype with a few counts. The J gene is TRBJ2-6, the V gene TRBV6-2 or TRBV6-3; D not resolved. The CDR3 has 16 amino acids. Between the trimmed V and J ends, which lost 2 bases and 0 bases, there was a span of 8 bases. The V gene's germline CDR1 is MNHEY and CDR2 SVGEGT. CDR3 sequence (DNA): TGTGCCAGCAGTTACGGAACAGTCTCTGGGGCCAACGTCCTGACTTTC. This encodes CASSYGTVSGANVLTF.

A few counts support this clonotype. This chain connects TRBV7-8 to TRBJ2-1; the match to TRBD2 covers 10 bases. CDR3 length equals 18 residues. CDR1 SGHVS and CDR2 FQNEAQ come from the germline V gene. Trimming took 5 bases from V and 8 from J; bases not matched to a gene: 18. In DNA form, the CDR3 reads TGTGCCAGCAGCCCGGTTGACGGACTAGCGGCTCTAGGGGATGAGCAGTTCTTC. It codes for CASSPVDGLAALGDEQFF. The whole variable domain, remainder taken from reference TRBV7-8 and TRBJ2-1, is GAGVSQSPRYKVAKRGQDVALRCDPISGHVSLFWYQQALGQGPEFLTYFQNEAQLDKSGLPSDRFFAERPEGSVSTLKIQRTQQEDSAVYLCASSPVDGLAALGDEQFFGPGTRLTVL.

This clonotype was counted once. The rearrangement links TRBV20-1 to TRBJ1-1; D may be TRBD1 (5 bases). V dropped 3 bases and J dropped 4 bases, with 6 bases sitting between them. Germline-derived CDR1 and CDR2 are DFQATT and SNEGSKA (reference sequence). There are 11 residues in the CDR3. Here the CDR3 DNA reads TGCAGTGCTAGGACAGTCACTGAAGCTTTCTTT. As protein: CSARTVTEAFF.